One sample yielded the 12 T cell receptor beta chains listed below, sequenced in a study of cytomegalovirus exposure and HLA in healthy donors. Primers: 60 Vbeta forward and 13 Jbeta reverse. Assay: immunoSEQ multiplex PCR; the TCRdb copy retains only in-frame clones and omits some. The sample includes about 120,000 clones, about four fifths seen only once; the top ten take less than 2.5%. The sample taken for sequencing was PBMCs. These receptors were collected from a woman in her 40s in good health and CMV-seronegative.

This rearrangement joins TRBV7-9 to TRBJ2-2; D is unclear. Looked up from germline, CDR1 is SEHNR and CDR2 is FQNEAQ (reference sequence). The CDR3 has 15 residues. V lost 3 bases and J lost 3, with 11 bases in between. CDR3: CASSFPGPDTGELFF. CDR3 DNA: TGTGCCAGCAGCTTTCCAGGCCCGGACACCGGGGAGCTGTTTTTT.

V is TRBV4-1 and J is TRBJ2-2; D is uncertain. The CDR3 contains 15 residues. Germline values: CDR1 MGHRA, CDR2 YSYEKL. V was trimmed by 4 bases and J by 0 bases, leaving 9 bases between them. CDR3 DNA: TGCGCCAGCAGCCTCCTAGGAACGAACACCGGGGAGCTGTTTTTT. Its translation is CASSLLGTNTGELFF.

The rearrangement uses TRBV6-4 and TRBJ2-5, with D perhaps matching TRBD1 (6 bases). Gene TRBJ2-7 matches the end of the DNA better, so the J call may be wrong. Germline V CDR1 and CDR2: MRHNA, SNTAGT. This CDR3 has 15 residues. The CDR3 region is CASLAAGESSYEQYF. In DNA form, the CDR3 reads TGTGCCAGCTTAGCCGCAGGGGAGTCGTCGTACGAGCAGTACTTC.

V usage is TRBV5-1 and J usage is TRBJ1-3, with 8 positions matching TRBD1. CDR1 and CDR2 (germline): SGHRS, YFSETQ. Unmatched junction bases numbered 6, after V lost 5 bases and J lost 2 bases. The CDR3 is 15 amino acids. CDR3 residues: CASSRDRGTGNTIYF. The CDR3 DNA reads as TGCGCCAGCAGTCGCGACAGGGGCACTGGAAACACCATATATTTT.

The chain links TRBV6-5 to TRBJ1-2; no clear D gene. Germline V gene data show CDR1 as MNHEY and CDR2 as SVGAGI. The CDR3 consists of 12 residues. The CDR3 is CAAGGSNYGYTF. CDR3 bases: TGTGCTGCGGGCGGCTCGAACTATGGCTACACCTTC.

The sample holds one count of this clone. The chain couples TRBV14 to TRBJ2-2; TRBD1 matches 7 bases. Germline-derived CDR1 and CDR2 are SGHDN and FVKESK. This CDR3 has 14 amino acids. Trimming at V came to 8 bases and at J to 5 bases, leaving 8 bases not matched to a gene. As DNA, the CDR3 is TGTGCCAGCGCCCGCAGGGGGTGGACCGGGGAGCTGTTTTTT. This sequence encodes CASARRGWTGELFF.

V and J are TRBV7-6 and TRBJ2-4, with a possible D match to TRBD1 (5 bases). V was shortened by 3 bases and J by 0 bases, with 18 bases between the two germline ends. Germline V gene lookup returns CDR1 SGHVS and CDR2 FNYEAQ. This CDR3 is 18 amino acids long. DNA for the CDR3: TGTGCCAGCAGCTTCCCCGGCCAGGGCGTTCTAGCCAAAAACATTCAGTACTTC. Its protein is CASSFPGQGVLAKNIQYF.

J is TRBJ2-7 and V is TRBV5-1, with 9 bases fitting TRBD2. The germline CDR1 and CDR2 sequences are SGHRS and YFSETQ. CDR3 size: 18 residues. The V and J ends lost 4 bases and 3 bases, in that order; junction bases with no gene match: 17. CDR3 in amino acids: CASSRSSGTSYMNYEQYF. CDR3 nucleotides: TGCGCCAGCAGCCGCAGCTCCGGGACTAGCTATATGAACTACGAGCAGTACTTC.

The J gene is TRBJ1-2, the V gene TRBV7-9, with unresolved D. The CDR3 covers 16 residues. CDR1 and CDR2 from the germline V gene are SEHNR and FQNEAQ (reference sequence). The germline V and J ends were trimmed by 4 bases and 0 bases, with 15 bases remaining between them. DNA for the CDR3: TGTGCCAGCAGCTCCGACCCGGCCAGGACTAACTATGGCTACACCTTC. This gives the protein CASSSDPARTNYGYTF.

This clone was picked up a small number of times. The genes are TRBV6-5 and TRBJ1-2, with D perhaps TRBD1 (6 bases). The CDR3 length is 13 residues. Trimming took 6 bases from V and 8 from J, leaving 16 bases between them. CDR1 MNHEY and CDR2 SVGAGI come from the germline V gene. CDR3 protein: CASRGTGYRGYTF. The CDR3 DNA is TGTGCCAGCAGAGGTACAGGGTATCGGGGCTACACCTTC.

This clone was counted a few times. V usage is TRBV7-9 and J usage is TRBJ2-5; 11 bases are a match to TRBD2. The end of the DNA is better explained by TRBJ2-7, so the J call may be wrong. CDR1 and CDR2 (germline): SEHNR, FQNEAQ (reference sequence). The CDR3 has 19 residues. The CDR3 reads CASSSLAGGPSLGSYEQYF. Written as DNA, the CDR3 is TGTGCCAGCAGCTCCTTAGCGGGAGGGCCCTCACTGGGGTCCTACGAGCAGTACTTC.

For this clone: The same CDR3 is also encoded by other DNA sequences in this sample. The rearrangement links TRBV19 to TRBJ2-5, with D unclear. Trimming cost V 3 bases and J 4 bases, with 6 bases left between them. The CDR3 sequence is 12 residues long. From germline, CDR1 is LNHDA and CDR2 SQIVND (reference sequence). The CDR3 DNA is TGTGCCAGTAGTATTTCGGGAGAGACCCAGTACTTC. It encodes CASSISGETQYF.